One and the same sample provided the 30 T cell receptor beta chains below, sequenced in a study of tumor and adjacent non-tumor tissue in lung cancer. A modified ARM-PCR protocol with three rounds of nested PCR amplified TCRbeta. TCRdb called the multiplex PCR reads again in MiXCR, with one record for every CDR3 protein. The data show roughly 220,000 distinct CDR3 sequences, roughly 70% seen once. This sample's RNA came from whole unsorted tissue. The specimen was lung tumor tissue. The source is a man aged 55 to 70 with non-small cell lung cancer.

The V gene is TRBV28, the J gene TRBJ1-5, with D possibly TRBD1 on 5 matching bases. The germline V gene encodes CDR1 MDHEN and CDR2 SYDVKM. V shed 3 bases and J shed 6 bases, with 12 bases lying between them. CDR3 length: 14 amino acids. The CDR3 DNA is TGTGCCAGCAGTTTTCCGATAAGGGGTCAGCCCCAGCATTTT. Translation: CASSFPIRGQPQHF.

As concerns this clonotype: A much larger clone differs from this one at a single base, so this may be a read error. This likely comes from a read error, as the CDR3 has no conserved phenylalanine or tryptophan at its end. V usage is TRBV20-1 and J usage is TRBJ1-1; 7 bases match TRBD1. The V segment lost 3 bases and the J segment 4 bases; nucleotides outside the gene matches: 11. The CDR3 totals 15 residues. The germline V gene has CDR1 DFQATT and CDR2 SNEGSKA (reference sequence). CDR3 DNA sequence: TGCAGTGCTAGCCCCGGAAACAGGGGCACCACTGAAGCTTTCTTG. It codes for CSASPGNRGTTEAFL.

A remark on this clonotype: Compared with germline, one end of the junction differs, possibly owing to a read error. CDR3 DNA sequence: TGCGCAAGCAGCCAAGGACTGCTGAACACTGAAGCTTTCTTT. This codes for CASSQGLLNTEAFF. The chain carries TRBV4-3 and TRBJ1-1; D remains unclear. Germline loops: CDR1 LGHNA, CDR2 YSLEER. This CDR3 region has 14 residues.

The count of this clonotype is one. The chain employs TRBV4-1 and TRBJ1-4; perhaps TRBD1 as D (6 bases). The length of the CDR3 is 18 residues. V was trimmed by 0 bases and J by 7 bases, leaving 21 bases between them. Germline V lookup: CDR1 MGHRA, CDR2 YSYEKL. The CDR3 nucleotides read TGCGCCAGCAGCCAAGATCAAGGGCAGGGGAGGTGGTGTGAAAAACTGTTTTTT. Protein product: CASSQDQGQGRWCEKLFF.

V is TRBV11-3 and J is TRBJ1-2; the D is unclear. The CDR3 extends over 13 amino acids. V lost 5 bases and J lost 6, with 13 bases in between. Germline V gives CDR1 SGHNT, CDR2 YENEEA. The CDR3 here is CASSQTFEDGYTF. The CDR3 nucleotides read TGTGCCAGCAGCCAGACCTTCGAGGATGGCTACACCTTC.

For this clonotype: An end of the junction differs from the germline gene, which may be a read error. The rearrangement links TRBV20-1 to TRBJ2-7, with D perhaps TRBD1 or TRBD2 (5 bases each). Germline V gene data show CDR1 as DFQATT and CDR2 as SNEGSKA (reference sequence). The CDR3 totals 15 residues. CDR3 residues: CSARFPQGRGYEQWF. CDR3 in DNA: TGCAGTGCTAGATTCCCCCAGGGACGAGGCTACGAGCAGTGGTTC.

Regarding this clonotype: Mismatch with germline at one junction end may stem from a read error. This chain uses TRBV20-1 with TRBJ2-3, with 7 bases identical to TRBD2. The CDR3 length is 13 residues. Germline CDR1 and CDR2: DFQATT and SNEGSKA (reference sequence). The chain's CDR3 is CGAPSGCTDTQYF. DNA of the CDR3: TGCGGTGCCCCTAGCGGATGCACAGATACGCAGTATTTT.

This clonotype was detected only once. A junction end diverges from the germline sequence, so it may reflect a read error. J is TRBJ1-3 and V is TRBV12-3 or TRBV12-4; D is ambiguous. The CDR3 totals 13 residues. CDR3 residues: CASGLSPGNTIYF. For the CDR3, the DNA is TGTGCCAGCGGTTTAAGTCCTGGTAACACGATATATTTT.

In regard to this clonotype: A read error may produce the germline difference seen at one junction end. The genes are TRBV20-1 and TRBJ2-3; 10 bases map to TRBD2. CDR1 is DFQATT, CDR2 SNEGSKA, per germline (reference sequence). This CDR3 is 13 amino acids long. The chain's CDR3 is CSAILAGLNTQYF. Written as DNA, the CDR3 is TGTAGTGCTATACTAGCGGGACTAAATACGCAGTATTTT.

A remark on this clonotype: One end of the junction does not line up with germline, which may come from a read error. This chain uses TRBV11-1 with TRBJ2-5, with D perhaps TRBD1 or TRBD2 (5 bases each). CDR3 length: 15 amino acids. Germline V gene lookup returns CDR1 SGHAT and CDR2 FQDESV (reference sequence). CDR3 region: CASGLGPAGHETQYF. As DNA, the CDR3 is TGTGCCAGCGGCTTGGGACCGGCGGGCCACGAGACCCAGTATTTC.

As to this clonotype: The CDR3 does not close with the conserved phenylalanine or tryptophan, likely indicating a read error. The V call is TRBV11-1, the J call TRBJ2-7; 8 bases align to TRBD1. Germline V gives CDR1 SGHAT, CDR2 FQDESV (reference sequence). CDR3 length: 14 residues. In DNA form, the CDR3 reads TGTGTCAGCAGCGCCTGGACAGGGTCATACGAGCAGTACATC. Translating it yields CVSSAWTGSYEQYI.

Turning to this clonotype: A read error may produce the germline difference seen at one junction end. The chain joins TRBV12-3 or TRBV12-4 to TRBJ2-3, with 7 bases aligning to TRBD1. The CDR3 contains 16 residues. In DNA, the CDR3 is TGTGCTAGCAGTCGCCGACAGACAGGGTATGCAGATACGCAGTATTTT. It encodes CASSRRQTGYADTQYF.

The CDR3 coding sequence is TGCAGTGCTATCCTCGTTTTCCGGGACAGGGGCCGGGAGCAGTTCTTC. This gives the protein CSAILVFRDRGREQFF. The rearrangement joins TRBV20-1 to TRBJ2-1; 10 bases line up with TRBD1. Per germline, CDR1 DFQATT and CDR2 SNEGSKA (reference sequence). The CDR3 loop spans 16 amino acids. The junction had 16 bases not matched to a gene; V was cut back by 4 bases and J by 10 bases.

This rearrangement joins TRBV11-2 to TRBJ2-3; weak D call: TRBD2 (5 bases). The CDR3 totals 15 residues. Trimming took 1 base from V and 2 from J, leaving 10 bases between them. From germline, CDR1 is SGHAT and CDR2 FQNNGV. The CDR3: CASSLAPGYTDTQYF. CDR3 nucleotides: TGTGCCAGCAGCTTAGCGCCGGGGTACACAGATACGCAGTATTTT.

This clonotype was seen many times. The genes are TRBV4-1 and TRBJ2-5, with D tentatively TRBD1 or TRBD2 (6 bases each). Looked up from germline, CDR1 is MGHRA and CDR2 is YSYEKL. This CDR3 comprises 17 residues. The V end lost 0 bases, the J end lost 5 bases, and 19 bases lay between the germline ends. The CDR3 DNA is TGCGCCAGCAGCCAAGAAGGGGGGCTAGAGGTCTGGGAGACCCAGTACTTC. This sequence encodes CASSQEGGLEVWETQYF.

The chain has TRBV11-3 and TRBJ2-7, with TRBD2 identical over 9 bases. Germline V gene data show CDR1 as SGHNT and CDR2 as YENEEA. This CDR3 comprises 16 residues. Losses at the gene ends were 0 bases for V and 5 bases for J; bases not matched to a gene: 8. CDR3 bases: TGTGCCAGCAGCTTAGAGATTAGCGGGAGTATCCACGAGCAGTACTTC. Its protein product is CASSLEISGSIHEQYF.

Comments on this clonotype: Its ends do not fully match the called genes, so a read error is possible. The chain uses TRBV6-1 and TRBJ2-1; 7 bases are a match to TRBD2. The CDR3 spans 18 residues. Germline V gene data show CDR1 as MNHNS and CDR2 as SASEGT. The CDR3 sequence: CASSEFPPGGTTYNEQLF. The CDR3 region has the DNA TGTGCCAGCAGTGAATTCCCTCCGGGGGGAACCACCTACAATGAGCAGCTCTTC.

As regards this clonotype: Since a much larger clone is just one base distant, this may be a read error. V gene TRBV7-9 combines with J gene TRBJ2-1, with 8 bases that match TRBD1. The CDR3 extends over 19 amino acids. V lost 1 base and J lost 0; bases outside the gene matches: 11. CDR1 is SEHNR, CDR2 FQNEAQ, per germline (reference sequence). In DNA, the CDR3 is TGTGCCAGCAGCTTAGATGACAGGGGTGGCCGCTACTCCTACAATGAGCAGTTCTTC. Translated: CASSLDDRGGRYSYNEQFF. The full variable domain, in which reference TRBV7-9 and TRBJ2-1 provide the parts outside the CDR3, is DTGVSQNPRHKITKRGQNVTFRCDPISEHNRLYWYRQTLGQGPEFLTYFQNEAQLEKSRLLSDRFSAERPKGSFSTLEIQRTEQGDSAMYLCASSLDDRGGRYSYNEQFFGPGTRLTVL.

A remark on this clonotype: Given the absence of the conserved phenylalanine or tryptophan at the CDR3 end, a read error is likely. The chain has TRBV20-1 and TRBJ2-7; the D gene is possibly TRBD1 (6 bases). Germline CDR1 and CDR2: DFQATT and SNEGSKA (reference sequence). Trimming removed 6 bases at V and 7 bases at J, with 16 bases between. This CDR3 region has 12 residues. As DNA, the CDR3 is TGCAGTGCCGTTCGGCAGGGACATGAGCAGTACCTC. Its translation: CSAVRQGHEQYL.

This clonotype was observed once. The chain recombines TRBV9 with TRBJ2-3; tentatively, D is TRBD2 (5 bases). Germline CDR1 reads SGDLS; CDR2 reads YYNGEE. Trimming shortened V by 7 bases and J by 3 bases, and 15 bases separated the two germline ends. The CDR3 has 14 residues. The DNA for the CDR3 is TGTGCCAGCGTAGACCAGCCGGGGACAGATACGCAGTATTTT. This gives the protein CASVDQPGTDTQYF.

In the case of this clonotype: With a much larger clone just one base away, this may be a read error. The chain links TRBV20-1 to TRBJ1-2; D remains unclear. The CDR3 spans 14 residues. Germline lookup yields CDR1 DFQATT and CDR2 SNEGSKA (reference sequence). Trimming shortened V by 4 bases and J by 4 bases, and 16 bases separated the two germline ends. The CDR3 coding sequence is TGCAGTGCTACTTCCACTCGTAAGACCTATGGCTACACCTTC. Translated, it gives CSATSTRKTYGYTF.

On this clonotype: This could be a read error, since a much larger clone is one nucleotide away. The rearrangement links TRBV5-1 to TRBJ2-7; 12 nucleotides align to TRBD2. CDR3 size: 15 residues. Germline lookup yields CDR1 SGHRS and CDR2 YFSETQ. The CDR3 DNA reads TGCGCCAACAGCTTGACTAGCGGGAGCTCCTACGAGCAGTACTTC. Its protein is CANSLTSGSSYEQYF.

This chain links TRBV12-3 or TRBV12-4 with TRBJ1-5, with 11 bases fitting TRBD1. The CDR3 spans 15 residues. J lost 5 bases, V lost 3 bases, and 3 bases had no gene match. CDR3 nucleotide sequence: TGTGCCAGCAGTTTGCGGACAGGGGGCTATCAGCCCCAGCATTTT. This translates into CASSLRTGGYQPQHF.

A note on this clonotype: This could be a read error, since a much larger clone is one nucleotide away. Here the CDR3 reads CSAARTSGSQYTQYF. CDR3 in DNA: TGCAGTGCTGCCCGGACTAGCGGGAGTCAATATACGCAGTATTTT. V usage is TRBV20-1 and J usage is TRBJ2-3, with 13 bases matching TRBD2. V dropped 5 bases and J dropped 7; count of bases not matched to a gene: 9. The CDR3 consists of 15 residues. The germline CDR1 and CDR2 sequences are DFQATT and SNEGSKA (reference sequence).

Concerning this clonotype: It may be a read error: a sequence one base away is much more abundant. The chain joins TRBV5-4 to TRBJ2-1; tentatively, D is TRBD2 (6 bases). The V end was cut by 1 base, the J end by 6 bases, with 17 bases between. The CDR3 length is 16 residues. Per the germline V gene, CDR1 is SGHNT and CDR2 is YYREEE (reference sequence). This CDR3 reads CASSLPWMGGANEQFF. The CDR3 bases are TGTGCCAGCAGCTTGCCTTGGATGGGGGGTGCCAATGAGCAGTTCTTC.

This clonotype was seen only once. One base away lies a much larger clone, so this may be a sequencing read error. This chain links TRBV5-1 with TRBJ1-1, with D unresolved. Trimming removed 0 bases at V and 2 bases at J, with 11 bases between. CDR3 length: 15 residues. In germline, CDR1 is SGHRS, CDR2 YFSETQ. CDR3 sequence reads: CASSLDWGGNTEAFF. CDR3 coding DNA: TGCGCCAGCAGCTTGGACTGGGGAGGAAACACTGAAGCTTTCTTT.

This clonotype was seen a handful of times. In nucleotides, the CDR3 is TGTGCCAGCAGACAACCACCCTCTAGCGGGAGGCCGGCTAGCTCCTACGAGCAGTACTTC. It encodes CASRQPPSSGRPASSYEQYF. This chain connects TRBV6-2 or TRBV6-3 to TRBJ2-7; 11 nucleotides line up with TRBD2. Unmatched junction bases numbered 19, after V lost 6 bases and J lost 0 bases. The CDR3 spans 20 residues. CDR1 and CDR2 from the germline V gene are MNHEY and SVGEGT.

Notes on this clonotype: Given a much more abundant clone one base away, this may be a read error. This chain uses TRBV20-1 with TRBJ1-2; D unresolved. Trimming stripped 3 bases from V and 1 base from J, with 6 bases between. CDR1 and CDR2 (germline): DFQATT, SNEGSKA (reference sequence). The CDR3 runs to 12 residues. The CDR3, as DNA: TGCAGTGCTAGTTCTATTAACTATGGCTACACCTTC. Translated, it gives CSASSINYGYTF.

This clonotype was observed a single time. This sequence joins TRBV14 and TRBJ1-3; TRBD1 matches 8 bases. CDR1 is SGHDN and CDR2 is FVKESK in the germline V gene. CDR3 length: 15 residues. Unmatched junction bases numbered 3, after V lost 4 bases and J lost 1 base. Here the CDR3 DNA reads TGTGCCAGCAGCCGCTACAGGGGGTCTGGAAACACCATATATTTT. Amino acids: CASSRYRGSGNTIYF.

Ten or more counts support this clonotype. This sequence joins TRBV4-3 and TRBJ2-3; TRBD2 aligns across 12 bases. Trimming at V came to 4 bases and at J to 0 bases, leaving 5 bases not matched to a gene. The CDR3 runs to 17 residues. Germline CDR1 and CDR2: LGHNA and YSLEER. CDR3 region: CASSRIGTSGSTDTQYF. CDR3 DNA sequence: TGCGCCAGCAGCCGGATAGGGACTAGCGGGAGCACAGATACGCAGTATTTT.